The rows below give T cell receptor beta chains drawn from one sample of a study of blood T cells in healthy people across ages. TCRdb used MiXCR to reprocess the 5' RACE reads, holding one entry per CDR3 protein. Seen here are about 670,000 distinct CDR3 sequences, around 43% observed once, and the top ten hold around 30%. Sample: blood. All receptors come from a man at least 80 years old in good health. CDR3s include the opening cysteine and the closing phenylalanine or tryptophan. D genes are given only for firm matches. A row's size may be missing; if present it is once, few, many or a size class.

v_call	d_call	j_call	clone_size	cdr3_nt	cdr3_aa
TRBV20-1	NA	TRBJ1-5	NA	TGCAGTGCTACCGGGACGTTCAATCAGCCCCAGCATTTT	CSATGTFNQPQHF
TRBV20-1	TRBD2	TRBJ2-1	NA	TGCAGTGGGGATAGCGGGGGGGGCAATGAGCAGTTCTTC	CSGDSGGGNEQFF
TRBV7-6	TRBD1	TRBJ2-1	NA	TGTGCCAGCAGCTTAGTTGGGACAGGGGTCGATGAGCAGTTCTTC	CASSLVGTGVDEQFF
TRBV14	NA	TRBJ2-1	NA	TGTGCCAGCAGCCAACCTGGACCCCGGAGTGAGCAGTTCTTC	CASSQPGPRSEQFF
TRBV3-1	TRBD2	TRBJ2-4	NA	TGTGCCAGCAGCCCCCGACTAGCCGCGAGCCTTGGGATTCAGTACTTC	CASSPRLAASLGIQYF
TRBV7-8	NA	TRBJ2-3	NA	TGTGCCAGCAGCCTACCAAAGAGGGATATGCAGTATTTT	CASSLPKRDMQYF
TRBV7-2	NA	TRBJ2-2	NA	TGTGCCAGCAGCGCTCGACAGGGGAGGGTCGGGGAGCTGTTTTTT	CASSARQGRVGELFF
TRBV2	NA	TRBJ2-6	NA	TGTGCCAGCAGTGAGGGCAGCCGCTCTGGGGCCAACGTCCTGACTTTC	CASSEGSRSGANVLTF
TRBV25-1	NA	TRBJ2-4	NA	TGTGCCAGCAGTGAATCGGTGGACTCGGCCAAAAACATTCAGTACTTC	CASSESVDSAKNIQYF
TRBV21-1	NA	TRBJ2-3	NA	TGTGCCAGCAAGCCGGGACAGGGCACAGATGCGCAGTATTTT	CASKPGQGTDAQYF
TRBV7-2	TRBD1	TRBJ1-2	few	TGTGCCAGCAGCTTAGCGCAGAGGACAGGGTTTGGCTACACCTTC	CASSLAQRTGFGYTF
TRBV11-2	NA	TRBJ2-1	NA	TGTGCCAGCAGCTCCGCGGGAACCCTTCAGTTCTTC	CASSSAGTLQFF
TRBV14	TRBD2	TRBJ2-1	NA	TGTGCCAGCAGCCACATAGCGGGAGGAAGCAATGAGCAGTTCTTC	CASSHIAGGSNEQFF
TRBV7-3	NA	TRBJ2-7	few	TGTGCCAGCAGCTTAGGAGCAGCGAACGAGCAGTACTTC	CASSLGAANEQYF
TRBV24-1	NA	TRBJ2-3	NA	TGTGCCACCAGTGGACTTAAAGGGACAGATACGCAGTATTTT	CATSGLKGTDTQYF
TRBV9	NA	TRBJ1-5	NA	TGTGCCAGCAGCGTAGGGGGAAACAATCAGCCCCAGCATTTT	CASSVGGNNQPQHF
TRBV7-2	TRBD2	TRBJ2-3	NA	TGTGCCAGCAGCACCGCGGGGGGGCATGGTACGCAGTATTTT	CASSTAGGHGTQYF
TRBV11-2	NA	TRBJ2-2	NA	TGTGCCAGCAGCTTAGGTATTACAGGAGAGGGCACCGGGGAGCTGTTTTTT	CASSLGITGEGTGELFF
TRBV5-1	TRBD2	TRBJ2-3	few	TGCGCCAGCAGCTTCAGGACTAGCGGGGGGTTCACAGATACGCAGTATTTT	CASSFRTSGGFTDTQYF
TRBV2	NA	TRBJ2-5	NA	TGTGCCAGCAGTGGCGACTTCTCAGAGACCCAGTACTTC	CASSGDFSETQYF
TRBV4-3	NA	TRBJ2-5	many	TGCGCCAGCAGCCAAGAGCCCAGCCAAGAGACCCAGTACTTC	CASSQEPSQETQYF
TRBV5-1	NA	TRBJ2-5	NA	TGCGCCAGCAGCTGGGACAATCAGGTGACCCAGTACTTC	CASSWDNQVTQYF
TRBV20-1	NA	TRBJ2-7	NA	TGCAGTGGAGAGAAATTGAACGAGCAGTACTTC	CSGEKLNEQYF
TRBV14	NA	TRBJ2-1	NA	TGTGCCAGCAGCCAAGGATTTGGGGGGATTTACAATGAGCAGTTCTTC	CASSQGFGGIYNEQFF
TRBV6-6	NA	TRBJ1-1	NA	TGTGCCAGCAGCCCCCGGGGGTGGAACACTGAAGCTTTCTTT	CASSPRGWNTEAFF
TRBV10-3	TRBD1	TRBJ1-1	NA	TGTGCCATCAGGGGACAGGGAGTTATGAACACTGAAGCTTTCTTT	CAIRGQGVMNTEAFF
TRBV2	TRBD2	TRBJ2-6	NA	TGTGCCAACAGAGGGACTAGCGGCTTCTCTGGGGCCAACGTCCTGACTTTC	CANRGTSGFSGANVLTF
TRBV2	TRBD2	TRBJ2-5	many	TGTGCCAGCAGAACCGGGACTAGCGGGGGACTGCAAGAGACCCAGTACTTC	CASRTGTSGGLQETQYF
TRBV28	NA	TRBJ2-5	NA	TGTGCCAGCAGTGGGCGGCAGGGCGTGGAGACCCAGTACTTC	CASSGRQGVETQYF
TRBV14	NA	TRBJ2-3	NA	TGTGCCAGCAGCCCCTATAGGGGGGCCTTAGATACGCAGTATTTT	CASSPYRGALDTQYF
TRBV4-3	NA	TRBJ2-1	NA	TGCGCCAGCAGCCAAGAGGTGGGGAGCAATGAGCAGTTCTTC	CASSQEVGSNEQFF
TRBV28	NA	TRBJ1-2	NA	TGTGCCAGCAGTTTGAACAGGGCGATTCATCGTGGCTACACCTTC	CASSLNRAIHRGYTF
TRBV6-6	NA	TRBJ1-4	many	TGTGCCAGCAGTTACGGGGGGGAGAAGAATGAAAAACTGTTTTTT	CASSYGGEKNEKLFF
TRBV7-3	NA	TRBJ1-1	NA	TGTGCCAGCAGCTTGAGACAGGACCTTGAAGCTTTCTTT	CASSLRQDLEAFF
TRBV7-9	TRBD1	TRBJ2-1	NA	TGTGCCAGCAGCCCGGACAGGGTAGGGCGTAGGAACAATGAGCAGTTCTTC	CASSPDRVGRRNNEQFF
TRBV4-1	TRBD2	TRBJ2-5	few	TGCGCCAGCAGCCTCGAATCCGGGACTAGCGGTGAGCAGTACTTC	CASSLESGTSGEQYF
TRBV19	NA	TRBJ2-7	NA	TGTGCCAGTAGTATTGACAGGTCCTACGAGCAGTACTTC	CASSIDRSYEQYF
TRBV15	TRBD2	TRBJ2-1	NA	TGTGCCACCAGCAGGGCCAGAACTAGCGCCAGCTCCTACAATGAGCAGTTCTTC	CATSRARTSASSYNEQFF
TRBV29-1	TRBD1	TRBJ2-7	many	TGCAGCGTAGGGACAGGGGGCAGGGGCTACGAGCAGTACTTC	CSVGTGGRGYEQYF
TRBV3-1	NA	TRBJ1-2	few	TGTGCCAGCAGAAAATCGGGGGGATCTGACTATGGCTACACCTTC	CASRKSGGSDYGYTF
TRBV20-1	NA	TRBJ2-3	few	TGCAGTGCTAGAGAAGGGGTTGATACGCAGTATTTT	CSAREGVDTQYF
TRBV30	NA	TRBJ2-1	NA	TGTGCCTGGAGACCCGGCGGAGGGGGCAGGAGCAATGAGCAGTTCTTC	CAWRPGGGGRSNEQFF
TRBV11-2	NA	TRBJ1-2	many	TGTGCCAGCAGCTTAGGAGGAGGGATAAAGTCGCGACCGGACTACTATGGCTACACCTTC	CASSLGGGIKSRPDYYGYTF
TRBV20-1	TRBD2	TRBJ2-3	NA	TGCAGTGCTAGGGGTCTAGCGGGGAGAGATACGCAGTATTTT	CSARGLAGRDTQYF
TRBV6-2/TRBV6-3	TRBD2	TRBJ2-3	NA	TGTGCCAGCAGTTCCAGCGGGGGACCCACAGATACGCAGTATTTT	CASSSSGGPTDTQYF
TRBV6-4	TRBD2	TRBJ2-3	NA	TGTGCCAGCAGCCCTAGCGGGGGGGCAGATACGCAGTATTTT	CASSPSGGADTQYF
TRBV4-2	NA	TRBJ1-2	NA	TGTGCCAGCAGCCAAGAAGGTGGCCGTGGCTACACCTTC	CASSQEGGRGYTF
TRBV28	TRBD2	TRBJ2-2	NA	TGTGCCAGCAGTTTAAGCGGGATTCTCTTCCCTACCGGGGAGCTGTTTTTT	CASSLSGILFPTGELFF
TRBV5-1	TRBD1	TRBJ2-5	NA	TGCGCCCGCAGCCCCCGGACAGGACAACAAGAGACCCAGTACTTC	CARSPRTGQQETQYF
TRBV6-6	NA	TRBJ1-5	few	TGTGCCAGCAGTTACTCGAAGTTGGGGGATCAGCCCCAGCATTTT	CASSYSKLGDQPQHF
TRBV25-1	NA	TRBJ2-4	NA	TGTGCCAGCAGTGCAATAGCCAAAAACATTCAGTACTTC	CASSAIAKNIQYF
TRBV7-2	NA	TRBJ2-5	NA	TGTGCCAGCAGCGGACGAGGATTGCAAGAGACCCAGTACTTC	CASSGRGLQETQYF